This T cell receptor beta chain was observed in a study of control samples from healthy donors and cancer patients. This table comes from immunoSEQ multiplex PCR, and its TCRdb copy is limited to in-frame clones, with some not included. The table includes 100,000 to 120,000 clones, roughly 80% detected once. This clone was found a few times. This same CDR3 is encoded by further DNA sequences in the sample. This CDR3 is 15 amino acids long. Trimming pared 4 bases from V and 5 bases from J, leaving 18 bases between. Germline V lookup: CDR1 LGHNA, CDR2 YNFKEQ. J is TRBJ2-7 and V is TRBV4-2, with D possibly TRBD2 on 5 matching bases. Sequenced sample: blood. The clonotype originates from a woman in her forties or fifties in good health. The CDR3 is CASSPVSGGGNEQYF. In DNA, the CDR3 is TGTGCCAGCAGCCCCGTTTCCGGAGGAGGAAACGAGCAGTACTTC.